The present T cell receptor beta chain was sequenced within a study of low-dose radiotherapy and immunotherapy resistance in tumors. About the research overall: Members of Cohort 1 were treated with 0.5 Gy per fraction every 2 weeks. The prescribed total PTV dose was 6.5 Gy.

Note on this clonotype: Being one base from a much bigger clone, this may be a read error.

The authors amplified TCRs for 20 to 25 PCR cycles with a constant-region primer and a V-primer adapter. In TCRdb, the reads were re-called with MiXCR into one record per CDR3 protein. This table has fewer than 60,000 distinct CDR3 sequences, about 10% appearing once. Germline V gene data show CDR1 as DFQATT and CDR2 as SNEGSKA (reference sequence). The CDR3 covers 14 residues. The time point here: before trial treatment. Administered to the donors were nivolumab, ipilimumab, aspirin, low-dose cyclophosphamide and low-dose radiotherapy. Sequenced here: PBMCs, sampled before treatment. This sequence was found in a female donor with ovarian cancer. The chain is built from TRBV20-1 and TRBJ2-7, with 11 nucleotides matching TRBD2. The CDR3 is CSARASGGPYDQYF. DNA for the CDR3: TGCAGTGCCCGAGCTAGCGGGGGGCCCTACGATCAGTACTTC.